The 28 T cell receptor beta chains below were found in one sample sequenced in a study of OX40 agonist ivuxolimab in advanced cancers. Using immunoSEQ multiplex PCR, the repertoire was profiled, and TCRdb retains in-frame clones only, with some absent. Among some 40,000 clones listed, around 83% were seen once. Sequenced here: CD4+ or CD8+ T cells sorted from blood, sampled in a trial of the OX40 agonist ivuxolimab. These receptors were collected from an adult with an advanced solid tumor such as melanoma, head and neck, liver or kidney cancer.

This clone appeared once. This chain links TRBV6-1 with TRBJ2-5; a weak D match, TRBD2 (6 bases). Germline values: CDR1 MNHNS, CDR2 SASEGT. Trimming cost V 3 bases and J 12 bases, with 20 bases left between them. The CDR3 has 14 residues. The chain's CDR3 is CASSDAPGTRREYF. The CDR3 DNA reads as TGTGCCAGCAGTGATGCACCGGGAACCCGGAGGGAGTACTTC.

This chain connects TRBV7-9 to TRBJ2-3, with TRBD2 matching over 13 bases. The V gene end was trimmed by 7 bases and the J gene end by 8 bases; junction bases not matched to a gene: 3. From germline, CDR1 is SEHNR and CDR2 FQNEAQ (reference sequence). This CDR3 has 13 residues. The CDR3: CASTGLAGATQYF. The CDR3 DNA reads as TGTGCCAGCACCGGACTAGCGGGAGCTACGCAGTATTTT.

The rearrangement joins TRBV6-1 to TRBJ1-1, with a weak D call TRBD1 (5 bases). The germline V gene has CDR1 MNHNS and CDR2 SASEGT. Deletions cut 5 bases from V and 7 bases from J, with 11 bases between. The CDR3 runs 12 residues. The CDR3 region has the DNA TGTGCCAGCAGTCTAAGGGGCGGTGAAGCTTTCTTT. Translated: CASSLRGGEAFF.

Notes on this clone: One end of the junction does not line up with germline, which may come from a read error. The V call is TRBV10-2, the J call TRBJ2-7; weak D call: TRBD2 (6 bases). The CDR3 runs to 14 residues. Germline CDR1 reads WSHSY; CDR2 reads SAAADI. CDR3 in amino acids: CAISEGLPVYEQYF. For the CDR3, the DNA is TGTGCCATCAGTGAGGGACTTCCAGTTTACGAGCAGTACTTC.

J is TRBJ2-5 and V is TRBV28; possible D gene TRBD2, 6 bases. Gene TRBJ2-7 matches the end of the DNA better, so the J call may be wrong. The CDR3 is 14 amino acids. Germline V gives CDR1 MDHEN, CDR2 SYDVKM. The CDR3 loop is CASSSRLGPYEQYF. The CDR3 bases are TGTGCCAGCAGTTCTCGACTAGGGCCCTACGAGCAGTACTTC.

The table lists this clone with a count of one. V usage is TRBV28 and J usage is TRBJ2-3; TRBD2 matches at 9 bases. V gave up 7 bases and J gave up 3 bases; unmatched junction bases: 8. Germline V gives CDR1 MDHEN, CDR2 SYDVKM. The CDR3 is 15 amino acids. The CDR3 here is CASTSGTSTTDTQYF. CDR3 coding DNA: TGTGCCAGCACCTCCGGGACTAGCACAACAGATACGCAGTATTTT.

The J gene is TRBJ2-1, the V gene TRBV7-9, with TRBD1 matching 9 bases. The germline V gene encodes CDR1 SEHNR and CDR2 FQNEAQ (reference sequence). The CDR3 has 15 amino acids. V was clipped by 5 bases and J by 5 bases; unmatched bases: 7. The CDR3 loop is CASSATGTGNNEQFF. CDR3 DNA sequence: TGTGCCAGCAGCGCCACCGGGACAGGGAACAATGAGCAGTTCTTC.

The chain carries TRBV19 and TRBJ1-5; a possible D gene is TRBD1 (6 bases). The CDR3 contains 14 residues. Per the germline V gene, CDR1 is LNHDA and CDR2 is SQIVND (reference sequence). V was shortened by 7 bases and J by 7 bases, with 17 bases between the two germline ends. This CDR3 is CASTLQGLGQPQHF. In DNA form, the CDR3 reads TGTGCCAGTACATTACAGGGACTAGGACAGCCCCAGCATTTT.

The chain has TRBV5-5 and TRBJ2-2; D is uncertain. The CDR3 extends over 16 amino acids. V was trimmed by 0 bases and J by 0 bases, leaving 9 bases between them. Per germline, CDR1 SGHKS and CDR2 YYEKEE (reference sequence). The CDR3 loop reads CASSLGFLANTGELFF. The CDR3 DNA is TGTGCCAGCAGCTTGGGATTCTTGGCGAACACCGGGGAGCTGTTTTTT.

This chain joins TRBV19 and TRBJ1-1; perhaps TRBD1 as D (6 bases). Germline lookup yields CDR1 LNHDA and CDR2 SQIVND (reference sequence). The CDR3 contains 14 residues. The V gene lost 7 bases and the J gene lost 11 bases, with 23 bases spanning the gap. The DNA for the CDR3 is TGTGCCAGTACCCACCTCGGGGGGCCCCAACGGGCTTTCTTT. Its translation: CASTHLGGPQRAFF.

The gene calls are TRBV30 and TRBJ1-4, with a possible D match to TRBD1 (5 bases). Germline V gene sequence: CDR1 GTSNPN, CDR2 SVGIG (reference sequence). Trimming pared 6 bases from V and 7 bases from J, leaving 15 bases between. The CDR3 extends over 13 amino acids. DNA of the CDR3: TGTGCCTGTCCGACCCTGAGGGGTGAAAAACTGTTTTTT. Its protein is CACPTLRGEKLFF. Full variable domain (rest looked up from reference TRBV30 and TRBJ1-4): SQTIHQWPATLVQPVGSPLSLECTVEGTSNPNLYWYRQAAGRGLQLLFYSVGIGQISSEVPQNLSASRPQDRQFILSSKKLLLSDSGFYLCACPTLRGEKLFFGSGTQLSVL.

The chain employs TRBV5-5 and TRBJ2-3; a possible D gene is TRBD2 (6 bases). CDR3 length: 15 amino acids. Germline CDR1 is SGHKS and CDR2 is YYEKEE (reference sequence). V was cut by 4 bases and J by 6 bases, with 18 bases left in between. CDR3 protein: CASSHSSAPVDTQYF. CDR3 coding DNA: TGTGCCAGCAGCCACTCTAGCGCCCCCGTGGATACGCAGTATTTT.

This clone was observed a single time. The chain uses TRBV30 and TRBJ2-3; D is unresolved. The CDR3 runs to 12 residues. CDR1 is GTSNPN and CDR2 is SVGIG in the germline V gene (reference sequence). Deletions cut 3 bases from V and 4 bases from J, with 8 bases between. The CDR3 DNA reads TGTGCCTGGAGGCGCTACTCAGATACGCAGTATTTT. Translated: CAWRRYSDTQYF. The full variable domain, its missing parts supplied by reference TRBV30 and TRBJ2-3, is SQTIHQWPATLVQPVGSPLSLECTVEGTSNPNLYWYRQAAGRGLQLLFYSVGIGQISSEVPQNLSASRPQDRQFILSSKKLLLSDSGFYLCAWRRYSDTQYFGPGTRLTVL.

V is TRBV28 and J is TRBJ2-5; D tentatively fits TRBD1 or TRBD2 (5 bases each). Germline loops: CDR1 MDHEN, CDR2 SYDVKM. The CDR3 runs to 13 residues. Between the trimmed V and J ends, which lost 8 bases and 2 bases, there was a span of 12 bases. CDR3 amino acids: CASVGRVQETQYF. The CDR3 region has the DNA TGTGCCAGCGTGGGGCGGGTTCAAGAGACCCAGTACTTC.

J is TRBJ2-7 and V is TRBV30; the D gene is possibly TRBD2 (6 bases). Looked up from germline, CDR1 is GTSNPN and CDR2 is SVGIG (reference sequence). This CDR3 comprises 14 residues. The V end was cut by 0 bases, the J end by 9 bases, with 18 bases between. Here the CDR3 reads CAWSVQAGYKVQYF. The DNA for the CDR3 is TGTGCCTGGAGTGTACAGGCGGGGTATAAGGTGCAGTACTTC.

V gene TRBV6-4 combines with J gene TRBJ1-3, with 8 bases aligning to TRBD1. V trimming: 2 bases; J trimming: 6 bases; junction bases outside the gene matches: 9. The V gene's germline CDR1 is MRHNA and CDR2 SNTAGT. This CDR3 spans 16 amino acids. CDR3 nucleotides: TGTGCCAGCAGTGACCGACAGGGGACTGTTGAAAACACCATATATTTT. Protein product: CASSDRQGTVENTIYF.

The table lists this clone with a few counts. The CDR3 reads CASAGGDGWEQFF. The DNA of the CDR3 is TGTGCCAGCGCCGGCGGCGACGGGTGGGAGCAGTTCTTC. V and J are TRBV11-2 and TRBJ2-1; D not resolved. The CDR3 loop spans 13 amino acids. CDR1 SGHAT and CDR2 FQNNGV come from the germline V gene. With 8 bases removed from V and 10 bases from J, the gap between germline ends came to 18 bases.

This clone has only a few counts. The chain carries TRBV29-1 and TRBJ2-4; D is uncertain. Germline V CDR1 and CDR2: SQVTM, ANQGSEA. The V end lost 6 bases, the J end lost 5 bases, and 14 bases lay between the germline ends. This CDR3 has 13 residues. CDR3 DNA: TGCAGCGTATACTGGTTTAACCAAAACATTCAGTACTTC. This sequence encodes CSVYWFNQNIQYF. The full variable domain, its missing parts supplied by reference TRBV29-1 and TRBJ2-4, is SAVISQKPSRDICQRGTSLTIQCQVDSQVTMMFWYRQQPGQSLTLIATANQGSEATYESGFVIDKFPISRPNLTFSTLTVSNMSPEDSSIYLCSVYWFNQNIQYFGAGTRLSVL.

The chain joins TRBV29-1 to TRBJ1-5, with D uncertain. Germline lookup yields CDR1 SQVTM and CDR2 ANQGSEA. Trimming took off 5 bases at V and 2 bases at J, with 7 bases between the two ends. This CDR3 comprises 12 residues. DNA for the CDR3: TGCAGCGTTAGTGATGGCAATCAGCCCCAGCATTTT. As protein: CSVSDGNQPQHF.

This clone was seen more than once but under ten times. The rearrangement uses TRBV4-1 and TRBJ2-1; possibly TRBD2 for D (6 bases). CDR1 and CDR2 (germline): MGHRA, YSYEKL. V dropped 0 bases and J dropped 2 bases, with 11 bases sitting between them. The CDR3 extends over 16 amino acids. CDR3 amino acids: CASSQDRGYPYNEQFF. The CDR3 DNA is TGCGCCAGCAGCCAAGATCGGGGGTACCCCTACAATGAGCAGTTCTTC.

This clone was seen a single time. This chain uses TRBV19 with TRBJ1-4, with TRBD1 identical over 8 bases. There are 14 residues in the CDR3. CDR1 LNHDA and CDR2 SQIVND come from the germline V gene (reference sequence). V shed 7 bases and J 5 bases; nucleotides not matched to a gene: 6. CDR3 DNA: TGTGCCAGTAATGTAAGACAGGGGAATGAAAAACTGTTTTTT. Residues: CASNVRQGNEKLFF.

V is TRBV4-2 and J is TRBJ2-5; TRBD2 aligns across 8 bases. The V gene end was trimmed by 3 bases and the J gene end by 5 bases; junction bases not matched to a gene: 8. CDR1 is LGHNA, CDR2 YNFKEQ, per germline. This CDR3 contains 15 residues. CDR3 sequence: CASSQAGTRGETQYF. CDR3 in DNA: TGTGCCAGCAGCCAGGCCGGGACTAGAGGGGAGACCCAGTACTTC.

This rearrangement joins TRBV2 to TRBJ1-5; 9 bases map to TRBD1. The V and J ends lost 5 bases and 2 bases, in that order; junction bases with no gene match: 4. The V gene's germline CDR1 is SNHLY and CDR2 FYNNEI. The CDR3 runs 15 residues. The CDR3 protein is CASSMGQGGNQPQHF. The CDR3 region has the DNA TGTGCCAGCAGTATGGGACAGGGAGGCAATCAGCCCCAGCATTTT. Supplemented by reference TRBV2 and TRBJ1-5, the full variable domain reads EPEVTQTPSHQVTQMGQEVILRCVPISNHLYFYWYRQILGQKVEFLVSFYNNEISEKSEIFDDQFSVERPDGSNFTLKIRSTKLEDSAMYFCASSMGQGGNQPQHFGDGTRLSIL.

This chain joins TRBV28 and TRBJ2-1, with D possibly matching TRBD2 (5 bases). The V gene's germline CDR1 is MDHEN and CDR2 SYDVKM. This CDR3 comprises 15 residues. Between the trimmed V and J ends, which lost 2 bases and 8 bases, there was a span of 16 bases. CDR3 amino acids: CASSLRGGVGDEQFF. In DNA, the CDR3 is TGTGCCAGCAGTTTACGGGGTGGGGTTGGGGATGAGCAGTTCTTC.

For the CDR3, the DNA is TGTGCCAGCAGCTTAGAGGGATGGACTGAAGCTTTCTTT. Translated, it gives CASSLEGWTEAFF. This chain links TRBV7-8 with TRBJ1-1; no firm D call. The length of the CDR3 is 13 residues. From germline, CDR1 is SGHVS and CDR2 FQNEAQ. V was shortened by 1 base and J by 5 bases, with 8 bases between the two germline ends.

This chain's CDR3 is CASSELPGNSPLHF. In DNA form, the CDR3 reads TGTGCCAGCAGTGAATTGCCGGGAAATTCACCCCTCCACTTT. The chain is built from TRBV6-4 and TRBJ1-6; D is undetermined. The germline V and J ends were trimmed by 3 bases and 7 bases, with 10 bases remaining between them. The germline gives CDR1 MRHNA, CDR2 SNTAGT. This CDR3 contains 14 residues.

By sample share, this clone is medium-sized. The chain combines TRBV11-2 with TRBJ1-6; D is uncertain. The V end was cut by 0 bases, the J end by 3 bases, with 9 bases between. The germline gives CDR1 SGHAT, CDR2 FQNNGV. CDR3 size: 16 residues. CDR3 sequence: CASSLDRAIYNSPLHF. The CDR3 DNA is TGTGCCAGCAGCTTAGATAGGGCCATCTATAATTCACCCCTCCACTTT.

V is TRBV2 and J is TRBJ2-1, with 12 bases aligning to TRBD2. Germline assignment: CDR1 SNHLY and CDR2 FYNNEI. The CDR3 runs 14 residues. V dropped 6 bases and J dropped 7; count of bases not matched to a gene: 4. The CDR3 DNA reads TGTGCCAGCAGCCGACTAGCGGGAGTTAATGAGCAGTTCTTC. This gives the protein CASSRLAGVNEQFF.